The present T cell receptor (beta chain) was sequenced within a study of T cell responses to AZD1222 COVID-19 vaccine. The assay was immunoSEQ multiplex PCR, and TCRdb's table has in-frame clones only and misses some. This table has about 180,000 clones, approximately 95% appearing once. Notes on the study in general: Seropositive status at baseline applied to only five or six AZD1222 recipients. Donor demographics were predominantly white British with a female majority; clonal diversity may be underestimated. Per reports, nearly half of all spike-specific TCRs target regions that are unmutated in variants. The repertoires were collected only after the peak T cell response.

A remark on this clone: Antigen: not known.

This CDR3 comprises 16 residues. J lost 5 bases, V lost 6 bases, and 7 bases had no gene match. The germline gives CDR1 MRHNA, CDR2 SNTAGT. The starting material was peripheral blood, obtained 28 days after the second dose of the MenACWY control vaccine. The receptor comes from an adult who received the MenACWY meningococcal vaccine as a control. The chain uses TRBV6-4 and TRBJ2-3; 14 positions agree with TRBD2. The chain's CDR3 is CASREGTSGGRDTQYF. The CDR3 region has the DNA TGTGCCAGCAGGGAAGGGACTAGCGGGGGTAGAGATACGCAGTATTTT.